The present entry profiles one TCR beta chain with its context. From germline, CDR1 is SGHRS and CDR2 YFSETQ. V lost 4 bases, J lost 1 base, and 10 bases lay in between. The CDR3 spans 14 residues. The data originate from a study of CD8+ T cells in alopecia areata. Across the study: Tofacitinib was given for 6 to 18 months, then stopped for 6 months.

Investigators isolated RNA and reverse transcribed it into cDNA to act as the sequencing template. Assay: immunoSEQ multiplex PCR; the TCRdb copy retains only in-frame clones and omits some. In the table there are hundreds of thousands of clones, 50% to 65% of which are singletons. The source is a human donor with alopecia areata. Specimen: CD4+ T cells sorted from blood, collected at week 0. The rearrangement joins TRBV5-1 to TRBJ2-3; the D is unclear. CDR3 sequence (DNA): TGCGCCAGCAGCCTCGTGAAAGGCACAGATACGCAGTATTTT. It yields the protein CASSLVKGTDTQYF.